This record looks at one TCR beta chain sequence and its context. Its antigen is unidentified. This CDR3 comprises 15 residues. The library was made from cDNA and included unique molecular identifiers. TCRdb re-derived calls from the PCR reads in MiXCR, one entry per CDR3 protein. The sample carries hundreds of thousands of distinct CDR3 sequences, more than 50% recorded once. The data derive from a study of post-analysis software for immune sequencing data. Overall study results and limits: Five or six TRBV segments, TRBV5-6, TRBV5-1 and TRBV20-1 among them, were found more frequent in patients than controls.

The sequencing input was blood. The chain recombines TRBV12-3 or TRBV12-4 with TRBJ2-5, with 9 nucleotides matching TRBD1. The tail of the sequence fits TRBJ2-7 better, so the J call may be wrong. The sequence came from a girl aged 2 to 10 with multiple sclerosis. CDR3 protein: CASSADGQGMGEQYF. The CDR3 DNA follows: TGTGCCAGCAGCGCCGACGGACAGGGGATGGGCGAGCAGTACTTC.